The present T cell receptor (beta chain) was sequenced within a study of CD8 T cells in ankylosing spondylitis. Points from the study as a whole: A number of the motif variants had already been described in reactive arthritis synovial fluid and blood.

The CDR3 spans 19 residues. Germline CDR1 is DFQATT and CDR2 is SNEGSKA (reference sequence). Germline trimming cut 4 bases from V and 0 bases from J; bases unmatched to any gene: 16. As the method for making TCR beta libraries, quantitative 5'-RACE with molecular barcodes was used. Each CDR3 protein is one row after TCRdb ran MiXCR on the 5' RACE reads. The table records approximately 92,000 distinct CDR3 sequences, about 9.1% of them present only once. This clonotype has ten or more counts. As yet, its antigen is unknown. The sample consisted of blood, either unsorted or a sorted T cell fraction (not recorded which). This TCR was sampled from a male donor with ankylosing spondylitis or in good health (not recorded which). V gene TRBV20-1 combines with J gene TRBJ2-7; TRBD2 aligns across 12 bases. As DNA, the CDR3 is TGCAGTGCTACCCCCCGAGGGCTAGCGGGGGGGTTGAGCTCCTACGAGCAGTACTTC. Its protein is CSATPRGLAGGLSSYEQYF.